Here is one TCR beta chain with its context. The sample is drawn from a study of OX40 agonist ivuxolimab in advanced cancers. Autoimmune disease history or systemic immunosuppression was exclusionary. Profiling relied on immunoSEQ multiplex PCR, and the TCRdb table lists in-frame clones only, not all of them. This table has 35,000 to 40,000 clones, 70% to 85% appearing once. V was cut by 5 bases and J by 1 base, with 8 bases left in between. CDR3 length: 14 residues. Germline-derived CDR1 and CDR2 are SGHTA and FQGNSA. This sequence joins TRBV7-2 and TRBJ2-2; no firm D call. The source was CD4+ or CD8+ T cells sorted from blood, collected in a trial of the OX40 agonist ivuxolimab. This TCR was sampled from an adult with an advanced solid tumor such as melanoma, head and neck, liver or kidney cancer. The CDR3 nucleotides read TGTGCCAGCAGCCCAGTGGGGAACACCGGGGAGCTGTTTTTT. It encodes CASSPVGNTGELFF. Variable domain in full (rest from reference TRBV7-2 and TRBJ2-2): GAGVSQSPSNKVTEKGKDVELRCDPISGHTALYWYRQSLGQGLEFLIYFQGNSAPDKSGLPSDRFSAERTGGSVSTLTIQRTQQEDSAVYLCASSPVGNTGELFFGEGSRLTVL.